These 29 T cell receptor beta chains were sequenced from one sample in a study of shared clonotypes between healthy human individuals. Sequencing used immunoSEQ multiplex PCR; TCRdb keeps in-frame clones, though not all of them. The data contain hundreds of thousands of clones, around 78% of them singletons. The sequenced sample was memory CD4+ T cells sorted from blood. Subset given: CD45RA-negative fraction. These receptors were taken from a woman in her twenties or thirties in good health.

The chain is built from TRBV2 and TRBJ2-5; 13 bases fit TRBD2. The CDR3 runs 16 residues. V trimming: 4 bases; J trimming: 5 bases; junction bases outside the gene matches: 7. Germline V gene data show CDR1 as SNHLY and CDR2 as FYNNEI. CDR3 amino acids: CASSAGLAGEIETQYF. In nucleotides, the CDR3 is TGTGCCAGCAGTGCAGGACTAGCGGGAGAAATTGAGACCCAGTACTTC.

The V gene is TRBV7-2, the J gene TRBJ1-2; D is uncertain. Trimming shortened V by 5 bases and J by 8 bases, and 12 bases separated the two germline ends. CDR3 length: 12 amino acids. Germline V gives CDR1 SGHTA, CDR2 FQGNSA. CDR3 loop: CASSLTREGYTF. CDR3 DNA sequence: TGTGCCAGCAGCCTGACGAGGGAAGGCTACACCTTC.

The chain links TRBV6-1 to TRBJ1-1; no clear D gene. Trimming pared 1 base from V and 7 bases from J, leaving 16 bases between. The CDR3 length is 15 residues. The germline V gene encodes CDR1 MNHNS and CDR2 SASEGT. This CDR3 is CASSEGTVGWYEAFF. The DNA of the CDR3 is TGTGCCAGCAGTGAAGGGACCGTGGGGTGGTATGAAGCTTTCTTT.

The genes are TRBV7-3 and TRBJ2-7, with TRBD1 identical over 8 bases. The CDR3 spans 13 residues. The trim removed 4 bases at V and 1 base at J, leaving 0 bases unmatched. Looked up from germline, CDR1 is SGHTA and CDR2 is FQGTGA. CDR3 coding DNA: TGTGCCAGCAGCTGGGACAGGTCCTACGAGCAGTACTTC. Amino acids: CASSWDRSYEQYF.

This clone was seen many times. The chain has TRBV7-9 and TRBJ1-1; D unclear. V was clipped by 4 bases and J by 7 bases, with 16 bases between them. The CDR3 covers 14 residues. CDR1 is SEHNR and CDR2 is FQNEAQ in the germline V gene (reference sequence). The CDR3, as DNA: TGTGCCAGCAGCTCATTGGGAGGGTCGCATGAAGCTTTCTTT. It translates to CASSSLGGSHEAFF. Using reference TRBV7-9 and TRBJ1-1 for the parts outside the CDR3, the full variable domain is DTGVSQNPRHKITKRGQNVTFRCDPISEHNRLYWYRQTLGQGPEFLTYFQNEAQLEKSRLLSDRFSAERPKGSFSTLEIQRTEQGDSAMYLCASSSLGGSHEAFFGQGTRLTVV.

The chain carries TRBV2 and TRBJ2-1; 8 nucleotides align to TRBD2. Per germline, CDR1 SNHLY and CDR2 FYNNEI. V lost 6 bases to trimming and J lost 7 bases; unmatched junction nucleotides: 8. CDR3 size: 14 residues. The CDR3 protein is CASSPRGGLNEQFF. The CDR3 bases are TGTGCCAGCAGCCCCCGGGGGGGACTGAATGAGCAGTTCTTC.

This clone was detected once. This chain links TRBV6-5 with TRBJ1-5; possible D gene TRBD1, 6 bases. The length of the CDR3 is 14 residues. V lost 5 bases to trimming and J lost 5 bases, with 13 bases between them. From germline, CDR1 is MNHEY and CDR2 SVGAGI. CDR3 coding DNA: TGTGCCAGCAGTGCTGATCGGGGGCATCAGCCCCAGCATTTT. Translated, it gives CASSADRGHQPQHF.

This clone was recorded only once. The gene calls are TRBV2 and TRBJ1-1; TRBD1 matches 9 bases. V shed 1 base and J 3 bases; nucleotides not matched to a gene: 6. Germline V gene sequence: CDR1 SNHLY, CDR2 FYNNEI. The length of the CDR3 is 16 residues. The CDR3 is CASSEGTGAKDTEAFF. The CDR3, as DNA: TGTGCCAGCAGTGAAGGGACAGGGGCTAAGGACACTGAAGCTTTCTTT.

The rearrangement joins TRBV5-6 to TRBJ2-1, with D possibly matching TRBD2 (6 bases). The germline CDR1 and CDR2 sequences are SGHDT and YYEEEE. This CDR3 has 16 amino acids. Between the trimmed V and J ends, which lost 4 bases and 7 bases, there was a span of 21 bases. The CDR3, as DNA: TGTGCCAGCAGCCACCCCACCGGAGGGGTTGGAAATGAGCAGTTCTTC. Its protein product is CASSHPTGGVGNEQFF.

This clone occurred once. The DNA of the CDR3 is TGTGCCATCAAAGGGCAGGACGGGTATGGCTACACCTTC. Translation: CAIKGQDGYGYTF. The chain combines TRBV10-3 with TRBJ1-2, with D unclear. The V end was cut by 7 bases, the J end by 5 bases, with 14 bases between. The length of the CDR3 is 13 residues. Looked up from germline, CDR1 is ENHRY and CDR2 is SYGVKD.

In this sample, this clone turned up a few times. This chain links TRBV28 with TRBJ2-1; 7 bases fit TRBD2. CDR1 is MDHEN, CDR2 SYDVKM, per germline. Trimming at V came to 3 bases and at J to 6 bases, leaving 5 bases not matched to a gene. The CDR3 sequence is 14 residues long. The DNA of the CDR3 is TGTGCCAGCAGTTTTGGAGCGGGGTTCAATGAGCAGTTCTTC. The encoded protein is CASSFGAGFNEQFF.

V is TRBV27 and J is TRBJ2-3; D remains unclear. V lost 3 bases to trimming and J lost 3 bases, with 10 bases between them. Germline V gene sequence: CDR1 MNHEY, CDR2 SMNVEV (reference sequence). The CDR3 totals 14 residues. CDR3 bases: TGTGCCAGCAGTTTCGGCGTGGGAACAGATACGCAGTATTTT. Protein: CASSFGVGTDTQYF.

The genes are TRBV7-3 and TRBJ2-1; 10 bases are shared with TRBD2. Losses at the gene ends were 8 bases for V and 7 bases for J; bases not matched to a gene: 5. Germline assignment: CDR1 SGHTA and CDR2 FQGTGA. This CDR3 comprises 13 residues. CDR3 sequence reads: CASRKREGNEQFF. CDR3 bases: TGTGCCAGCCGGAAGCGGGAGGGTAATGAGCAGTTCTTC.

This clone was seen a few times. The chain combines TRBV6-5 with TRBJ2-7; unclear D gene. This CDR3 is built from 13 residues. Per the germline V gene, CDR1 is MNHEY and CDR2 is SVGAGI. V was pared by 7 bases and J by 5 bases, with 15 bases between. The CDR3 sequence: CASTPRPWDEQYF. In DNA form, the CDR3 reads TGTGCCAGCACCCCCCGACCGTGGGACGAGCAGTACTTC.

The chain employs TRBV29-1 and TRBJ1-1; D perhaps matches TRBD1 (5 bases). The CDR3 totals 13 residues. Per germline, CDR1 SQVTM and CDR2 ANQGSEA. Between the trimmed V and J ends, which lost 0 bases and 3 bases, there was a span of 8 bases. CDR3 amino acids: CSVEETEYTEAFF. CDR3 DNA sequence: TGCAGCGTTGAAGAGACAGAGTACACTGAAGCTTTCTTT.

The chain links TRBV10-3 to TRBJ2-3; the D call may be TRBD1 or TRBD2 (5 bases each). CDR3 length: 13 residues. Germline V lookup: CDR1 ENHRY, CDR2 SYGVKD. Trimming took 4 bases from V and 4 from J, leaving 9 bases between them. This CDR3 reads CAISAGPPDTQYF. The CDR3 bases are TGTGCCATCAGTGCGGGGCCTCCAGATACGCAGTATTTT.

This clone has a handful of counts. The chain uses TRBV29-1 and TRBJ1-2; tentative D call: TRBD1 (5 bases). Trimming pared 6 bases from V and 6 bases from J, leaving 14 bases between. Germline CDR1 is SQVTM and CDR2 is ANQGSEA. This CDR3 comprises 12 residues. CDR3 loop: CSVDRGENGYTF. The CDR3 coding sequence is TGCAGCGTCGACCGGGGCGAGAATGGCTACACCTTC. The full variable domain, its missing parts supplied by reference TRBV29-1 and TRBJ1-2, is SAVISQKPSRDICQRGTSLTIQCQVDSQVTMMFWYRQQPGQSLTLIATANQGSEATYESGFVIDKFPISRPNLTFSTLTVSNMSPEDSSIYLCSVDRGENGYTFGSGTRLTVV.

The gene calls are TRBV5-1 and TRBJ2-7; D is possibly TRBD1 or TRBD2 (6 bases each). V lost 0 bases and J lost 5, with 24 bases in between. Germline V gene data show CDR1 as SGHRS and CDR2 as YFSETQ. The CDR3 covers 18 residues. The CDR3: CASSLVTQGRYDDDEQYF. The CDR3 coding sequence is TGCGCCAGCAGCTTGGTTACCCAGGGGAGGTACGATGACGACGAGCAGTACTTC.

The chain uses TRBV4-1 and TRBJ1-2; D perhaps matches TRBD1 (6 bases). In germline, CDR1 is MGHRA, CDR2 YSYEKL. The V end lost 1 base, the J end lost 2 bases, and 14 bases lay between the germline ends. This CDR3 comprises 16 residues. CDR3 region: CASSQGAGGANYGYTF. Written as DNA, the CDR3 is TGCGCCAGCAGCCAAGGGGCGGGGGGCGCAAACTATGGCTACACCTTC.

In its sample, this clone was seen once. The V call is TRBV4-1, the J call TRBJ2-4; weak D call: TRBD1 (6 bases). CDR3 length: 15 residues. V gave up 0 bases and J gave up 6 bases, with 12 bases separating them. CDR1 MGHRA and CDR2 YSYEKL come from the germline V gene. The DNA for the CDR3 is TGCGCCAGCAGCCAAGATCAAGGACAGAGAAACATTCAGTACTTC. It specifies CASSQDQGQRNIQYF.

The chain couples TRBV10-2 to TRBJ2-2; TRBD2 agrees at 13 bases. The junction had 0 bases not matched to a gene; V was cut back by 4 bases and J by 4 bases. This CDR3 spans 15 amino acids. CDR1 WSHSY and CDR2 SAAADI come from the germline V gene. The CDR3 sequence: CASSGLAGGTGELFF. For the CDR3, the DNA is TGCGCCAGCAGTGGACTAGCGGGAGGCACCGGGGAGCTGTTTTTT.

This clone has ten or more counts. The J gene is TRBJ1-2, the V gene TRBV5-4, with no clear D. The CDR3 contains 16 residues. CDR1 SGHNT and CDR2 YYREEE come from the germline V gene (reference sequence). The ends were cut back, 2 bases at V and 0 bases at J, with 14 bases in the middle. The CDR3 loop reads CASSFYGESTNYGYTF. The CDR3, as DNA: TGTGCCAGCAGCTTCTATGGCGAATCTACTAACTATGGCTACACCTTC. The full variable domain, in which reference TRBV5-4 and TRBJ1-2 provide the parts outside the CDR3, is ETGVTQSPTHLIKTRGQQVTLRCSSQSGHNTVSWYQQALGQGPQFIFQYYREEENGRGNFPPRFSGLQFPNYSSELNVNALELDDSALYLCASSFYGESTNYGYTFGSGTRLTVV.

This clone has a single count. The DNA of the CDR3 is TGCGGCCTGACAGTGAACTACGAGCAGTACTTC. Its protein is CGLTVNYEQYF. The chain links TRBV20-1 to TRBJ2-7; tentatively, D is TRBD1 (5 bases). From germline, CDR1 is DFQATT and CDR2 SNEGSKA (reference sequence). This CDR3 is 11 amino acids long.

The rearrangement links TRBV5-1 to TRBJ2-5; D not resolved. The CDR3 is 12 amino acids. Germline loops: CDR1 SGHRS, CDR2 YFSETQ. The ends were cut back, 0 bases at V and 5 bases at J, with 5 bases in the middle. The CDR3 nucleotides read TGCGCCAGCAGCTTGGCCAGGGAGACCCAGTACTTC. Translated: CASSLARETQYF.

This sequence joins TRBV10-2 and TRBJ1-2; 8 bases map to TRBD1. The germline gives CDR1 WSHSY, CDR2 SAAADI. Trimming cost V 2 bases and J 4 bases; bases outside gene matches: 0. The CDR3 totals 13 residues. This CDR3 reads CASSEQGAYGYTF. The CDR3 bases are TGCGCCAGCAGTGAGCAGGGGGCCTATGGCTACACCTTC.

The chain has TRBV6-6 and TRBJ2-3; the D call may be TRBD1 or TRBD2 (6 bases each). V dropped 7 bases and J dropped 4 bases, with 15 bases sitting between them. The CDR3 has 14 amino acids. Germline-derived CDR1 and CDR2 are MNHNY and SVGAGI (reference sequence). The CDR3 reads CASIETGGSDTQYF. For the CDR3, the DNA is TGTGCCAGCATTGAAACCGGGGGCTCAGATACGCAGTATTTT.

The chain is built from TRBV5-1 and TRBJ2-5; 8 positions match TRBD2. The CDR3 covers 13 residues. Germline V CDR1 and CDR2: SGHRS, YFSETQ. Losses at the gene ends were 1 base for V and 4 bases for J; bases not matched to a gene: 0. The CDR3 sequence is CASSLREGETQYF. The CDR3 DNA reads TGCGCCAGCAGCTTGCGGGAGGGAGAGACCCAGTACTTC.

This clone appeared once. This rearrangement joins TRBV9 to TRBJ1-5; TRBD1 aligns across 8 bases. V lost 4 bases, J lost 5 bases, and 5 bases stayed unmatched. Germline values: CDR1 SGDLS, CDR2 YYNGEE. This CDR3 is built from 14 residues. The CDR3 here is CASSRTGWDQPQHF. The CDR3 DNA reads as TGTGCCAGCAGCCGGACAGGGTGGGATCAGCCCCAGCATTTT. Full variable domain (outside the CDR3, taken from reference TRBV9 and TRBJ1-5): DSGVTQTPKHLITATGQRVTLRCSPRSGDLSVYWYQQSLDQGLQFLIQYYNGEERAKGNILERFSAQQFPDLHSELNLSSLELGDSALYFCASSRTGWDQPQHFGDGTRLSIL.

This chain links TRBV11-1 with TRBJ2-6, with D possibly being TRBD1 (6 bases). Germline V gene sequence: CDR1 SGHAT, CDR2 FQDESV (reference sequence). The CDR3 contains 16 residues. Trimming shortened V by 2 bases and J by 0 bases, and 8 bases separated the two germline ends. CDR3 protein: CASSLSGVSGANVLTF. The DNA for the CDR3 is TGTGCCAGCAGCTTATCAGGGGTCTCTGGGGCCAACGTCCTGACTTTC.